This TCR beta chain appears in the sequencing data of a study of blood T cell repertoires in COVID-19. Germline V CDR1 and CDR2: MNHEY, SVGAGI. Trimming took 5 bases from V and 8 from J, leaving 10 bases between them. CDR3 length: 13 residues. Sequencing used immunoSEQ multiplex PCR; TCRdb keeps in-frame clones, though not all of them. The profile shows approximately 190,000 clones, around 86% of them singletons. Individuals aged 18 to 89 years were recruited from 20 to 25 US areas. Categorization into cohorts depended on clinical history that participants reported. The sequence derives from a woman aged 40 to 49 in a cohort exposed to, infected with or recovered from COVID-19 (not recorded which). The sequenced material came from PBMCs or T cells enriched from blood (not recorded which). The chain uses TRBV6-5 and TRBJ1-6, with TRBD1 as a possible D gene (6 bases). Here the CDR3 DNA reads TGTGCCAGCAGTACAGGGTTAGATTCACCCCTCCACTTT. Its protein product is CASSTGLDSPLHF.